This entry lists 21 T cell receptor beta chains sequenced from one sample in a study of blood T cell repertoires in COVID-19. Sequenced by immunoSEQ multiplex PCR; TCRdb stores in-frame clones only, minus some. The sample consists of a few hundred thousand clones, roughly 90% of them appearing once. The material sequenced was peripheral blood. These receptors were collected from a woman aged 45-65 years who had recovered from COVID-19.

The CDR3 nucleotides are TGTGCCAGCAGCCCGGGCGGGACGCACAATGAGCAGTTCTTC. It specifies CASSPGGTHNEQFF. The chain has TRBV4-2 and TRBJ2-1, with D possibly matching TRBD2 (6 bases). V lost 4 bases and J lost 5, with 12 bases in between. The CDR3 has 14 amino acids. CDR1 and CDR2 from the germline V gene are LGHNA and YNFKEQ.

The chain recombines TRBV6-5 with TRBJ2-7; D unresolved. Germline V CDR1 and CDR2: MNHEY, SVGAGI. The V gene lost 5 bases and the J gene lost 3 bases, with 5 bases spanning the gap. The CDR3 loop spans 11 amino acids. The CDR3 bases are TGTGCCAGCAGTCGTGTCTACGAGCAGTACTTC. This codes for CASSRVYEQYF.

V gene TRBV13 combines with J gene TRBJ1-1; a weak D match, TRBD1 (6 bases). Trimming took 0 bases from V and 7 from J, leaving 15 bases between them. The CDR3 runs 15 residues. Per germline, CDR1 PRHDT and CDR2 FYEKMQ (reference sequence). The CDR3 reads CASSLGQGVTNEAFF. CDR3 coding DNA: TGTGCCAGCAGCTTAGGACAGGGAGTAACGAATGAAGCTTTCTTT.

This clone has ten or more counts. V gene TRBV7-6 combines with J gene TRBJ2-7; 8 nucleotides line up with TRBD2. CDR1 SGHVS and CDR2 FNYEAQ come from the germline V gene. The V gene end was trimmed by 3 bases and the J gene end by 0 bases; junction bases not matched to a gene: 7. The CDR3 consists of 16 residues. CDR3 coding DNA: TGTGCCAGCAGCTTGCGGGCTAGCGGGTACTCCTACGAGCAGTACTTC. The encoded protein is CASSLRASGYSYEQYF.

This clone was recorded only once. CDR3 sequence (DNA): TGTGCCAGCAGCCAAGCCCCAGGTCCGGTAAATGGCTACACCTTC. It translates to CASSQAPGPVNGYTF. The V and J genes are TRBV4-2 and TRBJ1-2; D gene uncertain. Trimming left V 1 base short and J 6 bases short, with 15 bases between. The germline V gene encodes CDR1 LGHNA and CDR2 YNFKEQ. The CDR3 length is 15 residues.

The CDR3: CAWSEGQMITDTQYF. The DNA of the CDR3 is TGTGCCTGGAGTGAGGGACAGATGATCACAGATACGCAGTATTTT. The chain recombines TRBV30 with TRBJ2-3; TRBD1 agrees at 7 bases. This CDR3 is built from 15 residues. Germline V lookup: CDR1 GTSNPN, CDR2 SVGIG (reference sequence). With V trimmed by 1 base and J by 2 bases, 6 bases remained unmatched.

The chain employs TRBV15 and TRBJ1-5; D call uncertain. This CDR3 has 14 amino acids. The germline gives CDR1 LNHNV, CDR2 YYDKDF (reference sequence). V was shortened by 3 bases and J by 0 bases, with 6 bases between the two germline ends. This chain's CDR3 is CATSSLYSNQPQHF. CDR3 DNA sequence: TGTGCCACCAGCAGCCTCTATAGCAATCAGCCCCAGCATTTT.

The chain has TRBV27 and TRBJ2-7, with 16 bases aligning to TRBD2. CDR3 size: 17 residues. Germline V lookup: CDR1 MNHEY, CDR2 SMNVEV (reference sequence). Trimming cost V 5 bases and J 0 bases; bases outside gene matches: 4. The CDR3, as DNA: TGTGCCAGCAGTAGGGGACTAGCGGGAGGGCCCTCCTACGAGCAGTACTTC. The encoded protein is CASSRGLAGGPSYEQYF.

Here the CDR3 reads CSVPLLKRGIYNEQFF. CDR3 DNA sequence: TGCAGCGTTCCCCTTTTGAAGCGGGGGATCTACAATGAGCAGTTCTTC. The chain recombines TRBV29-1 with TRBJ2-1; 8 nucleotides line up with TRBD2. From germline, CDR1 is SQVTM and CDR2 ANQGSEA. The junction had 12 bases not matched to a gene; V was cut back by 5 bases and J by 3 bases. The CDR3 loop spans 16 amino acids.

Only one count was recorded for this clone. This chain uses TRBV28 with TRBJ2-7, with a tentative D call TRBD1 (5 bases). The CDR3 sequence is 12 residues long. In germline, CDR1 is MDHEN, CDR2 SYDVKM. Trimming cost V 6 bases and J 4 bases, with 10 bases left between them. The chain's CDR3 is CASSRQMYEQYF. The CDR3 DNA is TGTGCCAGCAGCCGACAGATGTACGAGCAGTACTTC.

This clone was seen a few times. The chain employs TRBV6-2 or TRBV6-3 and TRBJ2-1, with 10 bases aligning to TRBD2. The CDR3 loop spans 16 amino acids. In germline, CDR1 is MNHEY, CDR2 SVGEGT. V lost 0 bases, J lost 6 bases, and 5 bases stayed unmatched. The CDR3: CASSYSSGRVTNEQFF. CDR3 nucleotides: TGTGCCAGCAGTTACTCGAGCGGGAGGGTCACCAATGAGCAGTTCTTC.

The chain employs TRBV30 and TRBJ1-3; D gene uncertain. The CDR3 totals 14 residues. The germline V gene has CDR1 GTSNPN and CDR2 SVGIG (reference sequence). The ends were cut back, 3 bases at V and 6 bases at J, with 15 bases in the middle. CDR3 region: CAWRSLGIENTIYF. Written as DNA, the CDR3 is TGTGCCTGGAGGTCCCTAGGAATTGAAAACACCATATATTTT.

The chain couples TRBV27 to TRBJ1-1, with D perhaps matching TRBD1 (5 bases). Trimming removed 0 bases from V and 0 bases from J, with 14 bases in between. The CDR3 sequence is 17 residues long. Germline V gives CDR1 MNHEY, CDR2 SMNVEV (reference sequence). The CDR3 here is CASSLSGTGRVNTEAFF. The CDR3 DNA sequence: TGTGCCAGCAGTTTATCGGGGACGGGGAGGGTGAACACTGAAGCTTTCTTT.

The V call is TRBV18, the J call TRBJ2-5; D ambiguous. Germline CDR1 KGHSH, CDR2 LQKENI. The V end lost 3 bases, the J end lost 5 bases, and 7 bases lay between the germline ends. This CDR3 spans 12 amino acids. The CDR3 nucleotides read TGTGCCAGCTCACCGTCCTCGGAGACCCAGTACTTC. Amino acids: CASSPSSETQYF.

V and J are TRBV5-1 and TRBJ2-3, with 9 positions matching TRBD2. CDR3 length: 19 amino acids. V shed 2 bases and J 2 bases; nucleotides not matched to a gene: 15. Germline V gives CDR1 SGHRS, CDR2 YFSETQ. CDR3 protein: CASSFTISGGSSHTDTQYF. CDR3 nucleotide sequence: TGCGCCAGCAGCTTTACTATTAGCGGGGGTAGCTCCCACACAGATACGCAGTATTTT.

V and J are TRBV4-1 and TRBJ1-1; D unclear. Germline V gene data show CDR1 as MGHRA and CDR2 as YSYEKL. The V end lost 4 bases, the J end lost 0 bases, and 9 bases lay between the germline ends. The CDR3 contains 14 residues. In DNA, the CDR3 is TGCGCCAGCAGCCCCCGGCAGGTGAACACTGAAGCTTTCTTT. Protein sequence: CASSPRQVNTEAFF.

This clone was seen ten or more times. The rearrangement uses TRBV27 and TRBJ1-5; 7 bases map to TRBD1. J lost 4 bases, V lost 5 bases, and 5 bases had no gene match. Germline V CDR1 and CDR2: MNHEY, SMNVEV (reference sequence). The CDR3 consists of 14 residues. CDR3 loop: CASSRQGGNQPQHF. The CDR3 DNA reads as TGTGCCAGCAGTAGACAGGGAGGTAATCAGCCCCAGCATTTT.

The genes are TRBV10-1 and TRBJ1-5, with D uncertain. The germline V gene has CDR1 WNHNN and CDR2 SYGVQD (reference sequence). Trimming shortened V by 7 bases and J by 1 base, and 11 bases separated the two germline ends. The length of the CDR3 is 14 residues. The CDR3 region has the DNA TGCGCCAGCAAGTGGGCCGCAAGCAATCAGCCCCAGCATTTT. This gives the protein CASKWAASNQPQHF.

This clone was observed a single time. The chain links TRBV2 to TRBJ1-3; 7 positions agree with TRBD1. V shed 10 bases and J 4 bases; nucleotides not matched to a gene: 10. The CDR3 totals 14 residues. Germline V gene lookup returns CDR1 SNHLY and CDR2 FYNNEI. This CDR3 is CAMTMDRIGNTIYF. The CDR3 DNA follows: TGTGCCATGACTATGGACAGGATAGGAAACACCATATATTTT.

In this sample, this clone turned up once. CDR3 bases: TGTGCCAGCAGCCCAGGGGGGTTCCTCTCCTACGAGCAGTACTTC. It codes for CASSPGGFLSYEQYF. This chain uses TRBV5-4 with TRBJ2-7, with D tentatively TRBD1 (7 bases). V lost 4 bases and J lost 0, with 14 bases in between. The germline V gene encodes CDR1 SGHNT and CDR2 YYREEE (reference sequence). This CDR3 is built from 15 residues.

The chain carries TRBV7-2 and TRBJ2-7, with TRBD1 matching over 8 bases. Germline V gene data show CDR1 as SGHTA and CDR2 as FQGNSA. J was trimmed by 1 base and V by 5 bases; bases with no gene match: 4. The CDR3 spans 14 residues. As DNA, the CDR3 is TGTGCCAGCAGCCGGACAGGGTTATCCTACGAGCAGTACTTC. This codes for CASSRTGLSYEQYF.